Listed below are T cell receptor beta chains from one sample, sequenced in a study of CD8+CD57+ T cells in acquired aplastic anemia. TCRdb redid the calling of the reads with MiXCR, one entry per CDR3 protein. This sample has around 140,000 distinct CDR3 sequences; around two fifths occur once, and the top ten carry roughly 8.1%. The sample consisted of sorted CD4+, CD8+, or CD8+CD57+ T cells (not recorded which) from PBMCs. The receptors come from a human donor in good health, serving as a control. CDR3s include the opening cysteine and the closing phenylalanine or tryptophan. Fields, in order: V gene, clone size, J gene, D gene, CDR3 length, CDR3 DNA, CDR3 protein. The D gene is left open where the match is weak. Clone size is not always given. Where it is, it says once, few, many or a class for expanded clones.

TRBV4-1	many	TRBJ1-5	NA	16	TGCGCCAGCAGCCAAGAGGCGGGGCTAAACAATCAGCCCCAGCATTTT	CASSQEAGLNNQPQHF
TRBV29-1	many	TRBJ1-2	NA	13	TGCAGCGTTGAACTTTACTGGGGGAATGGCTACACCTTC	CSVELYWGNGYTF
TRBV11-2	NA	TRBJ2-1	TRBD1	15	TGTGCCAGCAGCCGACTCCCGACAGGGCGAAATGAGCAGTTCTTC	CASSRLPTGRNEQFF
TRBV10-3	NA	TRBJ1-2	NA	12	TGTGCCGCCTCAGGGGCAGACTATGGCTACACCTTC	CAASGADYGYTF
TRBV18	NA	TRBJ1-5	NA	14	TGTGCCAGCTCAAAGGGACGGAACGATCAGCCCCAGCATTTT	CASSKGRNDQPQHF
TRBV4-1	NA	TRBJ1-4	TRBD1	16	TGCGCCAGCAGCCAAGCGGGGGGACAGAGAGATGAAAAACTGCTTTTT	CASSQAGGQRDEKLLF
TRBV2	many	TRBJ2-1	NA	13	TGTGCCAGCAGTGCTACGGGAGTCCGTGAGCAGTTCTTC	CASSATGVREQFF
TRBV13	few	TRBJ2-3	TRBD2	18	TGTGCCAGCAGCTACGGGAAGAGGACTAGCGGGGGAACAGATACGCAGTATTTT	CASSYGKRTSGGTDTQYF
TRBV7-2	many	TRBJ2-7	TRBD2	13	TGTGCCAGCAGCTTAACTAGCGGGGGCGAGCAGTACTTC	CASSLTSGGEQYF
TRBV19	NA	TRBJ1-4	TRBD1	15	TGTGCCAGTAGTGACCCGACAGGGGACGGGAAAAAACTGTTTTTT	CASSDPTGDGKKLFF
TRBV7-7	many	TRBJ2-5	NA	14	TGTGCCAGCAGCCCGGGACTCCGACAAGAGACCCAGTACTTC	CASSPGLRQETQYF
TRBV6-1	many	TRBJ2-7	NA	15	TGTGCCAGCAGGACCGATGAGGGTGGGTTTTACGAGCAGTACTTC	CASRTDEGGFYEQYF
TRBV10-3	NA	TRBJ2-1	TRBD2	16	TGTGCCAGCAGTTTCTCTAGCGGGAGGGCCTACAATGAGCAGTTCTTC	CASSFSSGRAYNEQFF
TRBV6-1	few	TRBJ2-3	NA	16	TGTGCCAGCAGTGAGTCTTGGGAGGTAGCCAGGGAAACGCAGTATTTT	CASSESWEVARETQYF
TRBV5-8	many	TRBJ1-1	NA	13	TGTGCCAGCAGCTTACAGGATGAGACTGAAGCTTTCTTT	CASSLQDETEAFF
TRBV24-1	many	TRBJ2-3	TRBD1	16	TGTGCCACCAGTGATCCAGGACAGGGAAGCACAGATACGCAGTATTTT	CATSDPGQGSTDTQYF
TRBV25-1	NA	TRBJ1-6	NA	13	TGCGCCACGGGGGGTGTCTATAATTCACCCCTCCACTTT	CATGGVYNSPLHF
TRBV29-1	NA	TRBJ1-1	TRBD1	15	TGCAGCGTCCCCGGGACAGGGAAGGGCAAGACTGAAGCTTTCTTT	CSVPGTGKGKTEAFF
TRBV7-3	few	TRBJ1-5	NA	12	TGCGCCAGCAGCCAAACGGGGCAGCCCCAGCATTTT	CASSQTGQPQHF
TRBV15	NA	TRBJ2-5	TRBD1	15	TGTGCCACCAGCAGCGGAGACAGGGCTTTAGAGACCCAGTACTTC	CATSSGDRALETQYF
TRBV10-3	NA	TRBJ2-7	NA	13	TGTGCCATCAGCAGCAGGGGCTCCTACGAGCAGTACTTC	CAISSRGSYEQYF
TRBV3-1	few	TRBJ1-1	NA	15	TGTGCCAGCAGCCAAGGAACAGGGATGAACACTGAAGCTTTCTTT	CASSQGTGMNTEAFF
TRBV6-1	few	TRBJ2-2	TRBD2	16	TGTGCCAGCAGCCCTCCGTCGGGAGGGTGGGCCGGGGAGCTGTTTTTT	CASSPPSGGWAGELFF
TRBV10-3	NA	TRBJ1-4	TRBD1	18	TGTGCCATCAGTGCGAACCCCGGGACAGGGGGCACTAATGAAGAGCTGTTTTTT	CAISANPGTGGTNEELFF
TRBV29-1	few	TRBJ2-5	NA	13	TGCAGCGTCGACCCCGGGACATTCGAGACCCAGTACTTC	CSVDPGTFETQYF
TRBV25-1	NA	TRBJ1-2	TRBD1	16	TGTGCCAGCAGTGAATATGGCCCGACAGGGGACTATGGCTACACCTTC	CASSEYGPTGDYGYTF
TRBV10-3	NA	TRBJ2-7	NA	11	TGTGCCATCAGTGAATTAGACGAGCAGTACTTC	CAISELDEQYF
TRBV20-1	NA	TRBJ1-2	TRBD1	12	TGCAGTGCTAGCGGGACAGGATATGGCTACACCTTC	CSASGTGYGYTF
TRBV11-1	few	TRBJ1-6	NA	19	TGTGCCAGCAGCTTAGAAAGGGAGGTGGGGGCTCCCTATAATTCACCCCTCCACTTT	CASSLEREVGAPYNSPLHF
TRBV10-3	NA	TRBJ2-1	NA	12	TGTGCCATCAGTCATAGCTACAATGAGCAGTTCTTC	CAISHSYNEQFF
TRBV30	many	TRBJ2-1	NA	13	TGTGCCTGGAGTGTGGGCGGAAACAATGAGCAGTTCTTC	CAWSVGGNNEQFF
TRBV2	NA	TRBJ1-4	NA	12	TGTGCCAGCAGCTCAACCCATGAAAAACTGTTTTTT	CASSSTHEKLFF
TRBV2	NA	TRBJ1-5	NA	12	TGTGCCAGCAGTGACCCAAATGGACCCCAGCATTTT	CASSDPNGPQHF
TRBV20-1	few	TRBJ1-2	NA	16	TGCAGTGCTTTGGGGGGTCGCCCGGGGGGGTCGGATGGCTACACCTTC	CSALGGRPGGSDGYTF
TRBV29-1	many	TRBJ1-2	NA	12	TGCAGCGTTCACGGGACGCTCTATGGCTACACCTTC	CSVHGTLYGYTF
TRBV2	NA	TRBJ1-2	NA	14	TGTGCCAGCAGTGATGGGCAGGGCATAGATGGCTACACCTTC	CASSDGQGIDGYTF
TRBV30	NA	TRBJ2-1	TRBD2	14	TGTGCCTGGAGTTGGAGCGGGAGGGCCAATGAGCAGTTCTTC	CAWSWSGRANEQFF
TRBV7-3	NA	TRBJ2-1	NA	14	TGTGCCAGCAGCTACCGAGCCAGTAACAATGAGCAGTTCTTC	CASSYRASNNEQFF
TRBV6-1	NA	TRBJ1-2	NA	15	TGTGCCAGCAGTACCGGGACGACAAAAGGCTCGTGGCTCACCTTC	CASSTGTTKGSWLTF
TRBV10-3	NA	TRBJ2-1	NA	14	TGTGCCATCACGGATGGCAGGGACTACAATGAGCAGTTCTTC	CAITDGRDYNEQFF
TRBV9	many	TRBJ1-4	TRBD1	14	TGTGCCAGCAGCGTAGACAGGGGGGGTGAAAAACTGTTTTTT	CASSVDRGGEKLFF
TRBV7-9	NA	TRBJ1-2	TRBD1	14	TGTGCCAGCAGCGTACAGGGGACAGGCTATGGCTACACCTTC	CASSVQGTGYGYTF
TRBV5-8	many	TRBJ1-2	NA	15	TGTGCCAGCAGCTTGGGCACAGGGAGGCACTATGGCTACACCTTC	CASSLGTGRHYGYTF
TRBV11-3	many	TRBJ1-2	TRBD1	14	TGTGCCAGCAGCTTACAGGAGACAGGGAATGGCTACACCTTC	CASSLQETGNGYTF
TRBV7-8	few	TRBJ1-3	TRBD1	15	TGTGCCAGCAGCATCGGACAGGGGAAATGGGACACCATATATTTT	CASSIGQGKWDTIYF
TRBV10-3	NA	TRBJ1-1	TRBD1	12	TGTGCCATCACACAGGGGCACACTGAAGCTTTCTTT	CAITQGHTEAFF
TRBV7-2	NA	TRBJ2-7	NA	14	TGTGCCAGCAGCTTAGCGCTAACCAGCTACGAGCAGTACTTC	CASSLALTSYEQYF
TRBV10-1	NA	TRBJ1-1	NA	14	TGCGCCAGCAGTGAAGGGGGAGCGAACACTGAAGCTTTCTTT	CASSEGGANTEAFF
TRBV7-9	many	TRBJ1-5	NA	16	TGTGCCAGCAGCTTAGAGGTGGGCGGGAAGGGTCAGCCCCAGCATTTT	CASSLEVGGKGQPQHF
TRBV2	NA	TRBJ2-5	NA	10	TGTGCCAGCAGGGAGGGCACCCAGTACTTC	CASREGTQYF
TRBV27	NA	TRBJ2-5	NA	14	TGTGCCAGCAGTTTAATCTCGGGGAAGGAGACCCAGTACTTC	CASSLISGKETQYF
TRBV9	many	TRBJ1-2	NA	13	TGTGCCAGCAGCGTAGTTAGCACCTATGGCTACACCTTC	CASSVVSTYGYTF
TRBV27	NA	TRBJ2-4	NA	16	TGTGCCAGCAGTTTATCGGAGCGGCTAGCCAAAAACATTCAGTACTTC	CASSLSERLAKNIQYF
TRBV20-1	few	TRBJ2-7	TRBD2	13	TGCAGTGCTAGGAGACTAGCGGGAGTCGAGCAGTACTTC	CSARRLAGVEQYF
TRBV15	NA	TRBJ2-3	TRBD2	15	TGTGCCACCAGCGTTAGCGGGGGGCCCACAGATACGCAGTATTTT	CATSVSGGPTDTQYF
TRBV10-3	NA	TRBJ1-2	TRBD1	14	TGTGCCATCAGTGCGACAGGGTTGGAATATGACTACACCTTC	CAISATGLEYDYTF
TRBV5-1	many	TRBJ2-7	TRBD1	14	TGCGCCAGCAGCGGCACCGGGACAGGGAACGAGCAGTACTTC	CASSGTGTGNEQYF
TRBV29-1	NA	TRBJ1-5	NA	13	TGCAGCGTCGTATGGGGTAGCAATCAGCCCCAGCATTTT	CSVVWGSNQPQHF